Shown below are 19 T cell receptor beta chains from a single sample sequenced in a study of post-analysis software for immune sequencing data. Regarding the study as a whole: Patients had higher frequencies than controls of five or six TRBV segments, including TRBV5-6, TRBV5-1 and TRBV20-1.

Their antigens remain unidentified. Carried by the TCR beta cDNA libraries were unique molecular identifiers. TCRdb itself ran the PCR reads through MiXCR, one entry per CDR3 protein. The data hold roughly 650,000 distinct CDR3 sequences, with around 64% observed a single time. The sequencing input was blood. The receptors come from a girl aged 2 to 9 with multiple sclerosis.

The gene calls are TRBV7-9 and TRBJ1-2; D gene unclear. The germline CDR1 and CDR2 sequences are SEHNR and FQNEAQ (reference sequence). The CDR3 sequence is 15 residues long. V lost 5 bases and J 0 bases, leaving 13 bases between the germline ends. The CDR3 spells CASSPPGLPNYGYTF. The CDR3 nucleotides read TGTGCCAGCAGCCCCCCGGGCCTCCCTAACTATGGCTACACCTTC. The full variable domain, its missing parts supplied by reference TRBV7-9 and TRBJ1-2, is DTGVSQNPRHKITKRGQNVTFRCDPISEHNRLYWYRQTLGQGPEFLTYFQNEAQLEKSRLLSDRFSAERPKGSFSTLEIQRTEQGDSAMYLCASSPPGLPNYGYTFGSGTRLTVV.

This sequence joins TRBV7-2 and TRBJ2-1; D remains unclear. The last part of the DNA fits TRBJ2-7 better; the J call may be wrong. CDR3 length: 14 amino acids. CDR1 and CDR2 (germline): SGHTA, FQGNSA. For the CDR3, the DNA is TGTGCCAGCAGCTTAGATCGAAACAGAAACGAGCAGTACTTC. Translated, it gives CASSLDRNRNEQYF.

The chain uses TRBV5-5 and TRBJ1-2; TRBD1 matches 9 bases. Germline loops: CDR1 SGHKS, CDR2 YYEKEE (reference sequence). This CDR3 has 14 amino acids. V lost 4 bases and J lost 6; bases outside the gene matches: 7. The CDR3 sequence: CASSRDREWNGYTF. In nucleotides, the CDR3 is TGTGCCAGCAGCCGGGACAGGGAATGGAATGGCTACACCTTC.

A remark on this clonotype: The junction differs from germline at one of its ends, possibly a read error. This rearrangement joins TRBV5-1 to TRBJ2-3; unclear D gene. Germline CDR1 SGHRS, CDR2 YFSETQ. This CDR3 region has 13 residues. CDR3 in amino acids: CASRQDIADTRYF. CDR3 DNA sequence: TGCGCCAGCAGACAAGACATCGCAGATACGCGGTATTTT.

The chain carries TRBV20-1 and TRBJ1-4; 10 positions match TRBD1. The CDR3 runs to 14 residues. CDR1 and CDR2 from the germline V gene are DFQATT and SNEGSKA (reference sequence). V was clipped by 6 bases and J by 6 bases; unmatched bases: 7. Here the CDR3 reads CSAFPGQGYEKLFF. CDR3 sequence (DNA): TGCAGTGCCTTCCCGGGACAGGGGTATGAAAAACTGTTTTTT.

This rearrangement joins TRBV9 to TRBJ2-1, with 9 nucleotides matching TRBD1. Germline values: CDR1 SGDLS, CDR2 YYNGEE. V was clipped by 6 bases and J by 6 bases; unmatched bases: 7. This CDR3 comprises 14 residues. The DNA for the CDR3 is TGTGCCAGCAATCCGGGACAGGGCTTCAATGAGCAGTTCTTC. This translates into CASNPGQGFNEQFF.

The rearrangement links TRBV10-2 to TRBJ1-2; 8 bases match TRBD1. The germline CDR1 and CDR2 sequences are WSHSY and SAAADI. With V trimmed by 7 bases and J by 6 bases, 10 bases remained unmatched. CDR3 size: 14 residues. Here the CDR3 reads CASIRGQGTDGYTF. The CDR3, as DNA: TGCGCCAGCATCCGAGGACAGGGAACTGATGGCTACACCTTC.

The sample holds a few counts of this clonotype. The chain uses TRBV20-1 and TRBJ2-5, with D perhaps TRBD1 (6 bases). V lost 3 bases, J lost 5 bases, and 13 bases lay in between. Germline loops: CDR1 DFQATT, CDR2 SNEGSKA (reference sequence). The CDR3 sequence is 13 residues long. The CDR3 loop reads CSASQGIQETQYF. CDR3 bases: TGCAGTGCTAGCCAGGGGATTCAGGAGACCCAGTACTTC.

In this sample, this clonotype turned up a few times. The genes are TRBV2 and TRBJ2-1, with D possibly called TRBD1 or TRBD2 (5 bases each). CDR3 length equals 13 residues. Trimming stripped 4 bases from V and 10 bases from J, with 14 bases between. Germline CDR1 and CDR2: SNHLY and FYNNEI. Written as DNA, the CDR3 is TGTGCCAGCAGTGTTGAGGGAAGGGACGAGCAGTTCTTC. This encodes CASSVEGRDEQFF.

The rearrangement links TRBV5-1 to TRBJ2-5, with 7 bases that match TRBD1. Germline-derived CDR1 and CDR2 are SGHRS and YFSETQ. V lost 4 bases and J lost 0; bases outside the gene matches: 6. The CDR3 contains 15 residues. CDR3: CASSQQGMYQETQYF. The CDR3 DNA is TGCGCCAGCAGCCAACAGGGGATGTACCAAGAGACCCAGTACTTC.

The rearrangement joins TRBV29-1 to TRBJ2-1; the D gene is possibly TRBD1 (6 bases). This CDR3 has 14 residues. V lost 6 bases and J lost 2, with 14 bases in between. Germline CDR1 is SQVTM and CDR2 is ANQGSEA. The CDR3 sequence: CSVSRGWPYNEQFF. CDR3 DNA: TGCAGCGTGTCCAGGGGCTGGCCCTACAATGAGCAGTTCTTC.

This chain links TRBV7-6 with TRBJ2-3; 11 bases are shared with TRBD2. Germline trimming cut 5 bases from V and 5 bases from J; bases unmatched to any gene: 9. The CDR3 is made up of 16 amino acids. Germline V lookup: CDR1 SGHVS, CDR2 FNYEAQ. The chain's CDR3 is CASSLVAGGTQDTQYF. DNA for the CDR3: TGTGCCAGCAGCCTTGTAGCGGGAGGGACACAAGATACGCAGTATTTT.

This chain connects TRBV11-2 to TRBJ2-5; TRBD1 matches at 7 bases. V was clipped by 4 bases and J by 5 bases; unmatched bases: 4. CDR1 is SGHAT, CDR2 FQNNGV, per germline. This CDR3 region has 13 residues. The CDR3 sequence is CASSSTGDETQYF. In DNA, the CDR3 is TGTGCCAGCAGCTCTACAGGGGACGAGACCCAGTACTTC.

About this clonotype: The junction departs from the called germline gene at one end, perhaps through a read error. The chain combines TRBV7-2 with TRBJ1-4, with D perhaps TRBD1 (6 bases). The CDR3 is made up of 15 amino acids. Germline-derived CDR1 and CDR2 are SGHTA and FQGNSA. CDR3 protein: CANSPEAGDLGKLFF. The CDR3, as DNA: TGTGCCAACAGCCCCGAGGCAGGGGATTTGGGAAAACTGTTTTTT.

V usage is TRBV13 and J usage is TRBJ1-2; 8 nucleotides line up with TRBD1. The CDR3 spans 17 residues. With 3 bases clipped from V and 4 bases from J, the junction kept 13 bases outside the gene matches. Germline V gives CDR1 PRHDT, CDR2 FYEKMQ (reference sequence). The CDR3 spells CASSLRVGRDRSYGYTF. In DNA, the CDR3 is TGTGCCAGCAGCTTGCGCGTTGGACGGGACAGGTCCTATGGCTACACCTTC.

This clonotype was seen a handful of times. The chain has TRBV29-1 and TRBJ1-1, with D possibly being TRBD1 (5 bases). Trimming pared 2 bases from V and 1 base from J, leaving 5 bases between. CDR3 length equals 12 residues. The germline V gene has CDR1 SQVTM and CDR2 ANQGSEA. The CDR3 DNA reads TGCAGCGTTGAACAGGGGAACACTGAAGCTTTCTTT. Protein: CSVEQGNTEAFF.

This clonotype came up a few times. This rearrangement joins TRBV27 to TRBJ2-3; D is possibly TRBD2 (5 bases). Trimming removed 0 bases from V and 1 base from J, with 14 bases in between. The CDR3 is 17 residues long. CDR1 and CDR2 from the germline V gene are MNHEY and SMNVEV (reference sequence). The CDR3 loop reads CASSLSNRMGGTDTQYF. The CDR3 nucleotides read TGTGCCAGCAGTTTATCGAACCGAATGGGAGGCACAGATACGCAGTATTTT.

The J gene is TRBJ2-4, the V gene TRBV12-3 or TRBV12-4, with TRBD1 matching 8 bases. J lost 0 bases, V lost 5 bases, and 6 bases had no gene match. This CDR3 region has 16 residues. For the CDR3, the DNA is TGTGCCAGCAGTCCGGGACAGGCAGTAGCCAAAAACATTCAGTACTTC. Translation gives CASSPGQAVAKNIQYF.

The chain is built from TRBV6-5 and TRBJ1-4; D not certain. Germline lookup yields CDR1 MNHEY and CDR2 SVGAGI. Trimming shortened V by 0 bases and J by 7 bases, and 12 bases separated the two germline ends. CDR3 length equals 15 residues. CDR3 nucleotides: TGTGCCAGCAGTTACTCAGAGGGAGTGGGTGAAAAACTGTTTTTT. This sequence encodes CASSYSEGVGEKLFF.